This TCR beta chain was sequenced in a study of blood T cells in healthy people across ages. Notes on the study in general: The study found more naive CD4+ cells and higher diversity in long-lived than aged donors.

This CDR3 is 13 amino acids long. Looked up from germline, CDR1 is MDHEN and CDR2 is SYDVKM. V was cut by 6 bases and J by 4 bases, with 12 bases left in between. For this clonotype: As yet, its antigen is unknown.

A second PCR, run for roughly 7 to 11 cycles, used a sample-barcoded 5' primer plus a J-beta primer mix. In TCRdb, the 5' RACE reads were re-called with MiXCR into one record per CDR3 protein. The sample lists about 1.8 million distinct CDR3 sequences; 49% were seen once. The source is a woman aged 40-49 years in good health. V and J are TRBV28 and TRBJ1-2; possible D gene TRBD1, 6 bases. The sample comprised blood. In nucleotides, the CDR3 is TGTGCCAGCAGGACGGCCAGGGGCTATGGCTACACCTTC. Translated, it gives CASRTARGYGYTF.